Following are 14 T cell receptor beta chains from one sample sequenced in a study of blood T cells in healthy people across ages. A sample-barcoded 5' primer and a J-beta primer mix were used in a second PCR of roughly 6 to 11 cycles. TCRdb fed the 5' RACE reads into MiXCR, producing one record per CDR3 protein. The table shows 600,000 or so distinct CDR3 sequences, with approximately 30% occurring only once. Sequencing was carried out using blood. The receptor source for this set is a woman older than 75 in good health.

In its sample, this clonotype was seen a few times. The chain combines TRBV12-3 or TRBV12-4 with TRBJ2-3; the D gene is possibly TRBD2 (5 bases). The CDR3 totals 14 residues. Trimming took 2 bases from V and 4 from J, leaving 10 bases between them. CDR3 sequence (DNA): TGTGCCAGCAGTTTATCGGTTAGCGCAGATACGCAGTATTTT. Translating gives CASSLSVSADTQYF.

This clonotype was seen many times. The CDR3 loop is CASSEESGGASDEQYF. The CDR3 DNA is TGTGCCAGCAGTGAAGAGAGCGGGGGGGCCAGCGATGAGCAGTACTTC. The chain is built from TRBV7-6 and TRBJ2-5; TRBD2 aligns across 10 bases. The CDR3 contains 16 residues. Trimming cost V 6 bases and J 11 bases; bases outside gene matches: 18. Germline lookup yields CDR1 SGHVS and CDR2 FNYEAQ.

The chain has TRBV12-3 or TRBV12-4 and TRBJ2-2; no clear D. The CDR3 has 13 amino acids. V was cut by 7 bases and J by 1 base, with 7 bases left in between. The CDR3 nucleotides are TGTGCCAGCAAGAGGCAGAACACCGGGGAGCTGTTTTTT. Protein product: CASKRQNTGELFF.

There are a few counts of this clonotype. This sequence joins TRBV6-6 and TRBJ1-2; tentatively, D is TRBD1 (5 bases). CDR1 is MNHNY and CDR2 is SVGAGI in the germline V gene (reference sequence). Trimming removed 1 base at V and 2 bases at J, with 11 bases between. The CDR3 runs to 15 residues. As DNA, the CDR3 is TGTGCCAGCAGTTACTGCCGGGACGGCAACTATGGCTACACCTTC. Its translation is CASSYCRDGNYGYTF.

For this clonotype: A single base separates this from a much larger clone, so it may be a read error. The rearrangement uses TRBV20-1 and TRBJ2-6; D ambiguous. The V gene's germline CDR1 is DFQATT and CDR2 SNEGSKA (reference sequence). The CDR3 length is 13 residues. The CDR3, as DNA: TGCAGTGCTAGATGGATGGCCGCCGACGTCCGGACTTTC. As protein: CSARWMAADVRTF.

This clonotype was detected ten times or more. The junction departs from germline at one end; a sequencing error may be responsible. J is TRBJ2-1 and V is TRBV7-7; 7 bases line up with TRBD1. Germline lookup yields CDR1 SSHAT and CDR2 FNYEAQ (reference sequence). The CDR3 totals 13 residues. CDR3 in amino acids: CASSLAQGNEQFF. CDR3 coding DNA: TGTGCTAGCAGCTTAGCACAGGGGAATGAGCAGTTCTTC.

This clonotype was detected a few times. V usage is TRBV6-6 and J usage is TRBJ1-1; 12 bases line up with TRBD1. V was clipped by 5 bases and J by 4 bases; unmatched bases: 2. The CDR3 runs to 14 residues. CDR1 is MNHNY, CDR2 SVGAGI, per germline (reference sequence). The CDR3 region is CASSPGQGATEAFF. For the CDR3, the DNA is TGTGCCAGCAGTCCGGGACAGGGGGCCACTGAAGCTTTCTTT.

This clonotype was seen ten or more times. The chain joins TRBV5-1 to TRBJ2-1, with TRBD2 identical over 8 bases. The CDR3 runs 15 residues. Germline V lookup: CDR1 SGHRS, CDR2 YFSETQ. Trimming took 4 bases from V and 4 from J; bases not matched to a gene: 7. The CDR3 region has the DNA TGCGCCAGCAGCGCGAGCGGGGGCCGATACAATGAGCAGTTCTTC. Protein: CASSASGGRYNEQFF. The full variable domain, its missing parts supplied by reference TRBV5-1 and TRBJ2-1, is KAGVTQTPRYLIKTRGQQVTLSCSPISGHRSVSWYQQTPGQGLQFLFEYFSETQRNKGNFPGRFSGRQFSNSRSEMNVSTLELGDSALYLCASSASGGRYNEQFFGPGTRLTVL.

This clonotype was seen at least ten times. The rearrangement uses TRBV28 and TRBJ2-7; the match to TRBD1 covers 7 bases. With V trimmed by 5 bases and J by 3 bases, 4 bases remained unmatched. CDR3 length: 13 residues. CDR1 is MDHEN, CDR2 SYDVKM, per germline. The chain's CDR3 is CASSPYRGYEQYF. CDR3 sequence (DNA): TGTGCCAGCAGTCCCTACAGGGGCTACGAGCAGTACTTC.

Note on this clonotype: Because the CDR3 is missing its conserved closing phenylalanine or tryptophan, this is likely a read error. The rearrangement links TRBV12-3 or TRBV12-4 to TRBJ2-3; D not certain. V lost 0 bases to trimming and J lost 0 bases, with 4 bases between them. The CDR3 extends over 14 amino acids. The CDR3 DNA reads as TGTGCCAGCAGTTTAGCGCATAGCACAGATACGCAGTATTGT. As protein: CASSLAHSTDTQYC.

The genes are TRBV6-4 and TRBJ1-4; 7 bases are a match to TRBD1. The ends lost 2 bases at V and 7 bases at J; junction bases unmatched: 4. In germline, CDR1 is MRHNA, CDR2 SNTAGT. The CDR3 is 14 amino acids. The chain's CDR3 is CASSDTGDSEKLFF. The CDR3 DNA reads TGTGCCAGCAGTGACACAGGGGACAGTGAAAAACTGTTTTTT.

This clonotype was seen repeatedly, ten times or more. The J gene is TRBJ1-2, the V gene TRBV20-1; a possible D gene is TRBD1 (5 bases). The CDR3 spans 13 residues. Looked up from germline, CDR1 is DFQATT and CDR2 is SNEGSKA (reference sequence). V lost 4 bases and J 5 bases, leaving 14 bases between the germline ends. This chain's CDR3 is CSAKAGTGYGYTF. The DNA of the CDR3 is TGCAGTGCTAAGGCCGGGACGGGATATGGCTACACCTTC.

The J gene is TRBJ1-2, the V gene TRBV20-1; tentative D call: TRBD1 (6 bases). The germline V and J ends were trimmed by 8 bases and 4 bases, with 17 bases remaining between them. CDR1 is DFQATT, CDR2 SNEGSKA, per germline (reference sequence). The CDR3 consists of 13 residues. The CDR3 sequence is CSIKRGRGYGYTF. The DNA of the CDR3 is TGCAGTATCAAACGGGGGCGCGGCTATGGCTACACCTTC.

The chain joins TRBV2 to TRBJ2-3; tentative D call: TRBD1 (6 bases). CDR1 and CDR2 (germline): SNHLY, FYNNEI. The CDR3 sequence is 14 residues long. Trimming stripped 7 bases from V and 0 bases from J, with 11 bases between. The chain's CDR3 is CASIRTVSTDTQYF. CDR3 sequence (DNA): TGTGCCAGCATTAGGACAGTTAGCACAGATACGCAGTATTTT. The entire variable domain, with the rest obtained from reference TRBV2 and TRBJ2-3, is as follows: EPEVTQTPSHQVTQMGQEVILRCVPISNHLYFYWYRQILGQKVEFLVSFYNNEISEKSEIFDDQFSVERPDGSNFTLKIRSTKLEDSAMYFCASIRTVSTDTQYFGPGTRLTVL.